This TCR beta chain was found in a study of blood T cell repertoires in COVID-19. Whole-study context: T cells, B-cell-depleted T cells, or PBMCs provided the cDNA or gDNA that served as material.

With 4 bases removed from V and 4 bases from J, the gap between germline ends came to 8 bases. The CDR3 runs to 12 residues. Germline V lookup: CDR1 SGHDT, CDR2 YYEEEE. As originally analysed: Cell counts per sample came from amplifying reference gene primers. TCRdb's table, derived via immunoSEQ multiplex PCR, lists solely in-frame clones and lacks some. The V and J calls and the clone size are those of that table, but D and trimming were determined from the DNA. The table lists about 30,000 clones, about 90% of them singletons. The receptor's source is a human donor in a cohort sampled during active COVID-19. The rearrangement uses TRBV5-6 and TRBJ1-2; possible D gene TRBD1, 6 bases. Sequenced material: peripheral blood. CDR3 residues: CASSQDSYGYTF. CDR3 sequence (DNA): TGTGCCAGCAGCCAGGACAGCTATGGCTACACCTTC.